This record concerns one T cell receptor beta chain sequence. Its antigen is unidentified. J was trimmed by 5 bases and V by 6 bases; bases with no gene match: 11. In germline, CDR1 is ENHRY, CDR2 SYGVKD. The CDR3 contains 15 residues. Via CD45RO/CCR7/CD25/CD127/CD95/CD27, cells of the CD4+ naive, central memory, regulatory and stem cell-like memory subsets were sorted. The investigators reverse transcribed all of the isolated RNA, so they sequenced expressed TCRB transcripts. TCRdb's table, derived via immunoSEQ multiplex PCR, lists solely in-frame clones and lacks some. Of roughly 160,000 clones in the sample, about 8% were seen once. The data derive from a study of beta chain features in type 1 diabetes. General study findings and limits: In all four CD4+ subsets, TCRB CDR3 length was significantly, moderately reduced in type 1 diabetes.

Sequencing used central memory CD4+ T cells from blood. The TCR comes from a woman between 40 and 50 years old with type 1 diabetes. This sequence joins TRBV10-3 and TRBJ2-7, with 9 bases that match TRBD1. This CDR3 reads CAISPGTGIRDEQYF. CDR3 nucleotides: TGTGCCATCAGCCCTGGGACAGGGATAAGGGACGAGCAGTACTTC.